The 18 T cell receptor beta chains in this list originate from one sample, sequenced in a study of vaccination and CD4 T cells after COVID-19. The treatment is: approximately 9-day PBMC culture with coronavirus spike peptide pools or control peptides (ViraFEST assay). Sequencing of DNA taken from cultured CD4+ T cells relied on the Oncomine TCR Beta short-read assay. Using its own MiXCR run on the PCR reads, TCRdb lists one record per CDR3 protein. The sample yields about 8,800 distinct CDR3 sequences, 60% seen once. These receptors have no identified antigens. The sample in question was cultured CD4+ T cells from blood, obtained after SARS-CoV-2 vaccination. All receptors derive from a human donor with COVID-19.

This clonotype was seen only a few times. The rearrangement joins TRBV20-1 to TRBJ1-2; 8 bases align to TRBD1. The CDR3 length is 13 residues. V shed 2 bases, J shed 4 bases, and the junction held 3 bases outside the gene matches. Per germline, CDR1 DFQATT and CDR2 SNEGSKA (reference sequence). This CDR3 is CSARTQGVYGYTF. Written as DNA, the CDR3 is TGCAGTGCTAGAACACAGGGGGTCTATGGCTACACCTTC.

The sample holds a few counts of this clonotype. The chain carries TRBV20-1 and TRBJ2-3, with a weak D call TRBD1 (6 bases). Trimming stripped 6 bases from V and 4 bases from J, with 11 bases between. The germline CDR1 and CDR2 sequences are DFQATT and SNEGSKA (reference sequence). This CDR3 is 12 amino acids long. The CDR3 loop reads CSAPRGPDTQYF. The CDR3 nucleotides read TGCAGTGCCCCCAGGGGTCCAGATACGCAGTATTTT.

Only one count was recorded for this clonotype. This chain connects TRBV4-3 to TRBJ2-7, with 11 bases identical to TRBD2. The CDR3 totals 17 residues. Per germline, CDR1 LGHNA and CDR2 YSLEER. The V segment lost 0 bases and the J segment 0 bases; nucleotides outside the gene matches: 4. This CDR3 is CASSQEHSGGASYEQYF. CDR3 sequence (DNA): TGCGCCAGCAGCCAAGAGCATAGCGGGGGGGCCTCCTACGAGCAGTACTTC.

The chain combines TRBV7-2 with TRBJ1-2; 7 nucleotides align to TRBD1. Germline V CDR1 and CDR2: SGHTA, FQGNSA. With 1 base clipped from V and 7 bases from J, the junction kept 0 bases outside the gene matches. CDR3 length equals 12 residues. CDR3 in amino acids: CASSLDRGGYTF. The CDR3 region has the DNA TGTGCCAGCAGCTTAGACAGGGGTGGCTACACCTTC.

The rearrangement links TRBV7-8 to TRBJ2-2; possible D gene TRBD1, 6 bases. Deletions cut 5 bases from V and 2 bases from J, with 15 bases between. In germline, CDR1 is SGHVS, CDR2 FQNEAQ. CDR3 length equals 16 residues. The CDR3 DNA reads as TGTGCCAGCAGCCTAAGCTGGGGGCCTAACACCGGGGAGCTGTTTTTT. It encodes CASSLSWGPNTGELFF.

This clonotype has a handful of counts. V is TRBV20-1 and J is TRBJ2-2, with TRBD2 matching 9 bases. Germline V CDR1 and CDR2: DFQATT, SNEGSKA (reference sequence). Germline trimming cut 1 base from V and 6 bases from J; bases unmatched to any gene: 6. This CDR3 spans 15 amino acids. The CDR3 bases are TGCAGTGCTAGAGTAGGCGGGGGGGCGCCCGGGGAGCTGTTTTTT. This translates into CSARVGGGAPGELFF.

V is TRBV15 and J is TRBJ1-2; TRBD1 might be the D (5 bases). The CDR3 contains 16 residues. Germline V gene data show CDR1 as LNHNV and CDR2 as YYDKDF (reference sequence). Trimming pared 0 bases from V and 2 bases from J, leaving 13 bases between. The CDR3 loop is CATSRDGSGTNYGYTF. CDR3 DNA sequence: TGTGCCACCAGCAGAGACGGTTCAGGGACGAACTATGGCTACACCTTC.

The V call is TRBV20-1, the J call TRBJ2-7; TRBD2 agrees at 8 bases. This CDR3 is 15 amino acids long. With 0 bases clipped from V and 4 bases from J, the junction kept 8 bases outside the gene matches. Per the germline V gene, CDR1 is DFQATT and CDR2 is SNEGSKA (reference sequence). CDR3 loop: CSARDRAGGPYEQYF. The CDR3 region has the DNA TGCAGTGCTAGAGATCGGGCGGGGGGCCCGTACGAGCAGTACTTC.

The chain recombines TRBV6-1 with TRBJ1-6, with TRBD1 matching 9 bases. Germline CDR1 and CDR2: MNHNS and SASEGT. V lost 6 bases, J lost 8 bases, and 2 bases stayed unmatched. The CDR3 loop spans 13 amino acids. DNA for the CDR3: TGTGCCAGCAGCAGACAGGGGGATTCACCCCTCCACTTT. Translation: CASSRQGDSPLHF.

The chain couples TRBV4-1 to TRBJ1-1; D remains ambiguous. Germline loops: CDR1 MGHRA, CDR2 YSYEKL. The CDR3 runs 15 residues. Between the trimmed V and J ends, which lost 2 bases and 1 base, there was a span of 11 bases. The CDR3 bases are TGCGCCAGCAGCCAACCCGGACGGCAGAACACTGAAGCTTTCTTT. This sequence encodes CASSQPGRQNTEAFF.

The chain recombines TRBV5-8 with TRBJ1-5; a weak D match, TRBD1 (6 bases). In germline, CDR1 is SGHTS, CDR2 YDEGEE. Trimming removed 1 base from V and 11 bases from J, with 16 bases in between. The CDR3 loop spans 14 amino acids. CDR3 nucleotide sequence: TGTGCCAGCAGCTTGCAGGGACGGGGGGCCGCCCAGCATTTT. Translated, it gives CASSLQGRGAAQHF. Filled out from reference TRBV5-8 and TRBJ1-5, the complete variable domain reads EAGVTQSPTHLIKTRGQQATLRCSPISGHTSVYWYQQALGLGLQFLLWYDEGEERNRGNFPPRFSGRQFPNYSSELNVNALELEDSALYLCASSLQGRGAAQHFGDGTRLSIL.

This rearrangement joins TRBV7-6 to TRBJ2-5, with a tentative D call TRBD2 (5 bases). This CDR3 has 11 amino acids. V lost 5 bases to trimming and J lost 7 bases, with 8 bases between them. Germline values: CDR1 SGHVS, CDR2 FNYEAQ. The CDR3 DNA is TGTGCCAGCAGCCCGGAGGTGACCCAGTACTTC. It encodes CASSPEVTQYF.

The chain links TRBV19 to TRBJ1-1; D uncertain. Trimming pared 4 bases from V and 1 base from J, leaving 13 bases between. Germline lookup yields CDR1 LNHDA and CDR2 SQIVND (reference sequence). CDR3 length: 15 amino acids. CDR3 coding DNA: TGTGCCAGTAGTAGGATGGGGAAGCCGAACACTGAAGCTTTCTTT. Amino acids: CASSRMGKPNTEAFF.

The rearrangement uses TRBV20-1 and TRBJ2-7, with 8 nucleotides matching TRBD1. CDR3 length: 15 amino acids. Per germline, CDR1 DFQATT and CDR2 SNEGSKA (reference sequence). V lost 0 bases and J lost 6; bases outside the gene matches: 10. CDR3 amino acids: CSARDPGGPPGEQYF. Written as DNA, the CDR3 is TGCAGTGCTAGAGATCCAGGGGGCCCCCCTGGCGAGCAGTACTTC.

This sequence joins TRBV7-9 and TRBJ2-6; 11 positions match TRBD2. V lost 5 bases and J lost 1; bases outside the gene matches: 7. This CDR3 region has 18 residues. In germline, CDR1 is SEHNR, CDR2 FQNEAQ (reference sequence). The CDR3 nucleotides are TGTGCCAGCAGCCCTTCTAGCGGGGGGAATTCTGGGGCCAACGTCCTGACTTTC. This translates into CASSPSSGGNSGANVLTF.

The chain joins TRBV4-3 to TRBJ2-2, with D hard to call. The CDR3 runs to 17 residues. Per the germline V gene, CDR1 is LGHNA and CDR2 is YSLEER. V was shortened by 0 bases and J by 0 bases, with 11 bases between the two germline ends. CDR3 nucleotides: TGCGCCAGCAGCCAAGATTTGAGCGTCGCGAACACCGGGGAGCTGTTTTTT. Amino acid sequence: CASSQDLSVANTGELFF.

This chain links TRBV19 with TRBJ2-5; maybe TRBD2 (6 bases). Trimming took 1 base from V and 1 from J, leaving 10 bases between them. The germline CDR1 and CDR2 sequences are LNHDA and SQIVND (reference sequence). The CDR3 runs to 15 residues. The CDR3 DNA reads TGTGCCAGTAGTATAGGTGGTAGCGGCCAAGAGACCCAGTACTTC. Translation: CASSIGGSGQETQYF.

This clonotype was recorded only once. The V gene is TRBV29-1, the J gene TRBJ2-7, with D perhaps assigned TRBD1 or TRBD2 (6 bases each). The CDR3 covers 11 residues. The germline V gene has CDR1 SQVTM and CDR2 ANQGSEA. V dropped 3 bases and J dropped 6 bases, with 9 bases sitting between them. The CDR3 loop is CSVDGGGEQYF. In DNA form, the CDR3 reads TGCAGCGTTGACGGAGGGGGCGAGCAGTACTTC.